This TCR beta chain was captured in a study of STAT5B mutations in CD4+ large granular lymphocyte leukemia. From germline, CDR1 is MDHEN and CDR2 SYDVKM. Trimming shortened V by 6 bases and J by 1 base, and 16 bases separated the two germline ends. The CDR3 extends over 16 amino acids. The assay was immunoSEQ multiplex PCR, and TCRdb's table has in-frame clones only and misses some. This table has just over 25,000 clones, approximately 80% appearing once. The origin of this receptor is a human donor in good health. What was sequenced was CD4+ T cells from blood buffy coats. The chain combines TRBV28 with TRBJ1-3; D perhaps matches TRBD1 (6 bases). DNA of the CDR3: TGTGCCAGCAGGATTTCGGGTCAGGGGTCTGGAAACACCATATATTTT. Its translation: CASRISGQGSGNTIYF. The whole variable domain, remainder taken from reference TRBV28 and TRBJ1-3, is DVKVTQSSRYLVKRTGEKVFLECVQDMDHENMFWYRQDPGLGLRLIYFSYDVKMKEKGDIPEGYSVSREKKERFSLILESASTNQTSMYLCASRISGQGSGNTIYFGEGSWLTVV.